The next 10 T cell receptor beta chains were all read from a single sample in a study of T cells in Graves' hyperthyroidism and ophthalmopathy. Amplification of TCR beta CDR3 regions used RNA as the template. HTBI primers were used for first-round RT-PCR of the TCR CDR3. A single record per CDR3 protein comes from TCRdb applying MiXCR to the multiplex PCR reads. The table has 550,000 to 600,000 distinct CDR3 sequences, approximately 15% seen once. The sequenced sample was blood. These receptors came from a woman aged 18-29 years with Graves' ophthalmopathy.

This clonotype was recorded at least ten times. The rearrangement links TRBV28 to TRBJ1-2; a possible D gene is TRBD1 (5 bases). The V gene lost 3 bases and the J gene lost 3 bases, with 8 bases spanning the gap. CDR3 size: 13 residues. Looked up from germline, CDR1 is MDHEN and CDR2 is SYDVKM. The CDR3 nucleotides read TGTGCCAGCAGTTTGAGGGGAGACTATGGCTACACCTTC. Translating it yields CASSLRGDYGYTF.

This clonotype was observed at least ten times. J is TRBJ2-7 and V is TRBV7-9, with D tentatively TRBD1 (5 bases). V dropped 1 base and J dropped 5 bases, with 15 bases sitting between them. CDR1 SEHNR and CDR2 FQNEAQ come from the germline V gene (reference sequence). The length of the CDR3 is 15 residues. This CDR3 reads CASSLGLGRANEQYF. The DNA for the CDR3 is TGTGCCAGCAGCTTAGGGCTAGGCAGGGCCAACGAGCAGTACTTC. Together with reference TRBV7-9 and TRBJ2-7, the CDR3 gives the full variable domain: DTGVSQNPRHKITKRGQNVTFRCDPISEHNRLYWYRQTLGQGPEFLTYFQNEAQLEKSRLLSDRFSAERPKGSFSTLEIQRTEQGDSAMYLCASSLGLGRANEQYFGPGTRLTVT.

In its sample, this clonotype was seen many times. This chain connects TRBV28 to TRBJ2-1; D gene ambiguous. The V and J ends lost 5 bases and 0 bases respectively, with 11 bases between them. Germline CDR1 reads MDHEN; CDR2 reads SYDVKM. This CDR3 is 15 amino acids long. The CDR3 spells CASSRDISSYNEQFF. In DNA form, the CDR3 reads TGTGCCAGCAGTAGAGATATCAGCTCCTACAATGAGCAGTTCTTC.

V usage is TRBV7-3 and J usage is TRBJ2-1, with TRBD1 matching 8 bases. V shed 5 bases and J 9 bases; nucleotides not matched to a gene: 15. Germline-derived CDR1 and CDR2 are SGHTA and FQGTGA. The CDR3 loop spans 16 amino acids. The CDR3 DNA is TGTGCCAGCAGCCGCAGTAGCTATCAGGGGGCGGGTGAGCAGTTCTTC. This sequence encodes CASSRSSYQGAGEQFF. Filled out from reference TRBV7-3 and TRBJ2-1, the complete variable domain reads GAGVSQTPSNKVTEKGKYVELRCDPISGHTALYWYRQSLGQGPEFLIYFQGTGAADDSGLPNDRFFAVRPEGSVSTLKIQRTERGDSAVYLCASSRSSYQGAGEQFFGPGTRLTVL.

The table lists this clonotype with many counts. V is TRBV7-2 and J is TRBJ2-1; 8 bases are shared with TRBD2. V shed 4 bases and J 4 bases; nucleotides not matched to a gene: 6. The CDR3 is made up of 15 amino acids. Germline assignment: CDR1 SGHTA and CDR2 FQGNSA. In nucleotides, the CDR3 is TGTGCCAGCAGCTCTACTAGCGGTTCGTACAATGAGCAGTTCTTC. It encodes CASSSTSGSYNEQFF.

This chain connects TRBV12-3 or TRBV12-4 to TRBJ1-2, with TRBD1 matching 9 bases. The CDR3 has 12 residues. V trimming: 11 bases; J trimming: 4 bases; junction bases outside the gene matches: 5. The CDR3 sequence: CAVPGQGYGYTF. CDR3 in DNA: TGTGCCGTCCCGGGACAGGGCTATGGCTACACCTTC.

This clonotype has at least ten counts. The gene calls are TRBV6-2 or TRBV6-3 and TRBJ2-1; 7 bases agree with TRBD1. Trimming took 6 bases from V and 2 from J; bases not matched to a gene: 7. The CDR3 consists of 15 residues. CDR1 is MNHEY, CDR2 SVGEGT, per germline. The chain's CDR3 is CASSHRQGTYNEQFF. The CDR3 DNA is TGTGCCAGCAGCCATCGACAGGGAACCTACAATGAGCAGTTCTTC.

This clonotype was found many times. CDR3 in amino acids: CASSSQTKVGPFFRDQPQHF. CDR3 bases: TGTGCCAGCAGTTCCCAGACCAAAGTGGGCCCTTTTTTCCGGGATCAGCCCCAGCATTTT. The chain uses TRBV28 and TRBJ1-5; D ambiguous. The CDR3 runs to 20 residues. Trimming stripped 4 bases from V and 5 bases from J, with 30 bases between. From germline, CDR1 is MDHEN and CDR2 SYDVKM.

The chain joins TRBV2 to TRBJ2-1; 9 bases line up with TRBD1. CDR3 size: 14 residues. Germline assignment: CDR1 SNHLY and CDR2 FYNNEI. The V and J ends lost 6 bases and 8 bases, in that order; junction bases with no gene match: 8. DNA of the CDR3: TGTGCCAGCAGGCCGGGACAGGGTTCCGATGAGCAGTTCTTC. Encoded protein: CASRPGQGSDEQFF.

This clonotype showed up just a few times. An end of the junction differs from the germline gene, which may be a read error. The genes are TRBV6-9 and TRBJ1-5, with unresolved D. CDR1 is MNHGY, CDR2 SVAAGI, per germline. The CDR3 runs 16 residues. The CDR3 region is CASSHSTWGDNQPQHF. CDR3 in DNA: TGTGCCAGCAGTCATTCGACATGGGGAGACAATCAGCCCCAGCATTTT.